This T cell receptor (beta chain) was retrieved from a study of T cell responses to AZD1222 COVID-19 vaccine. The CDR3 is 18 residues long. J was trimmed by 3 bases and V by 4 bases; bases with no gene match: 7. Looked up from germline, CDR1 is SGHTS and CDR2 is YDEGEE. The assay was immunoSEQ multiplex PCR, and TCRdb's table has in-frame clones only and misses some. The data show tens of thousands of clones, approximately 80% seen once. General study findings and limits: Clonal diversity may have been underestimated in mostly white British donors. Increases in Spike-specific TCR breadth and depth were seen after two AZD1222 doses. Seropositive status at baseline applied to only 5 to 7 AZD1222 recipients.

This clone was recorded a few times. Its antigen is currently unknown. This chain connects TRBV5-8 to TRBJ2-6, with 13 bases fitting TRBD2. The source was peripheral blood, collected on day 0 of MenACWY control vaccination. The TCR sequence derives from an adult in good health. The CDR3 here is CASSLTSGGANGANVLTF. The CDR3 coding sequence is TGTGCCAGCAGCCTTACTAGCGGGGGGGCCAATGGGGCCAACGTCCTGACTTTC.